The 3 T cell receptor beta chains below come from one sample, sequenced in a study of blood T cells in healthy people across ages. Combining a sample-barcoded 5' primer with a J-beta primer mix, a second PCR ran for roughly 7 to 12 cycles. MiXCR, run by TCRdb on the 5' RACE reads, gives a single entry per CDR3 protein. The sample includes about 830,000 distinct CDR3 sequences, 60% to 80% of them seen just once. The sequenced material came from blood. The origin of the receptors is a man aged 30 to 45 in good health.

The genes are TRBV5-5 and TRBJ2-1; 10 nucleotides align to TRBD2. The CDR3 is 16 amino acids. CDR1 SGHKS and CDR2 YYEKEE come from the germline V gene (reference sequence). Losses at the gene ends were 3 bases for V and 2 bases for J; bases not matched to a gene: 5. This CDR3 reads CASSSRAGGPYNEQFF. CDR3 nucleotide sequence: TGTGCCAGCAGCTCCAGAGCGGGGGGGCCCTACAATGAGCAGTTCTTC.

The rearrangement links TRBV7-2 to TRBJ2-1; 11 bases are a match to TRBD2. CDR1 and CDR2 from the germline V gene are SGHTA and FQGNSA. This CDR3 has 15 residues. V dropped 4 bases and J dropped 7; count of bases not matched to a gene: 6. CDR3 protein: CASSSPGLAANEQFF. DNA of the CDR3: TGTGCCAGCAGCTCTCCGGGACTAGCGGCTAATGAGCAGTTCTTC.

This clonotype was counted only a few times. The J gene is TRBJ2-5, the V gene TRBV29-1; D is uncertain. The germline V gene has CDR1 SQVTM and CDR2 ANQGSEA. The CDR3 extends over 13 amino acids. Trimming shortened V by 4 bases and J by 5 bases, and 14 bases separated the two germline ends. For the CDR3, the DNA is TGCAGCGTTGGTGGGCAACCAAGTGAGACCCAGTACTTC. It specifies CSVGGQPSETQYF.